This is a list of T cell receptor beta chains from one sample in a study of CD8 T cells in Susac syndrome. TCRdb called the immunoSEQ multiplex PCR reads again in MiXCR, with one record for every CDR3 protein. The sample has about 85,000 distinct CDR3 sequences; roughly 94% are singletons. The sample consisted of CD8+ T cells from PBMCs. All receptors come from a human donor with Susac syndrome. Each CDR3 is given with its conserved first and last residue. The D gene is left open where the match is weak. Rows give clone size only sometimes, using once, few, many, or a class for an expanded clone.

>TRBV4-1|TRBD1|TRBJ1-5|.
TGCGCCAGCAGCCCCGACAGGGGTAGCAATCAGCCCCAGCATTTT
CASSPDRGSNQPQHF
>TRBV20-1|.|TRBJ2-1|.
TGCAGTGCTAATCCCGAGAGCTCCTACAATGAGCAGTTCTTC
CSANPESSYNEQFF
>TRBV6-5|TRBD2|TRBJ2-3|.
TGTGCCAGCAGTTACTCGGGACTAATTGATACAGATACGCAGTATTTT
CASSYSGLIDTDTQYF
>TRBV20-1|.|TRBJ2-3|.
TGCAGTGCTAGACGGGGGGAGGGGCAGGGGGGGGCCCCAGATACGCAGTATTTT
CSARRGEGQGGAPDTQYF
>TRBV9|.|TRBJ2-5|.
TGTGCCAGCAGCGTAGCCGGGGGTTTACAAGAGACCCAGTACTTC
CASSVAGGLQETQYF
>TRBV13|.|TRBJ2-3|.
TGTGCCAGCAGCGACCGGGGCACAGATACGCAGTATTTT
CASSDRGTDTQYF
>TRBV29-1|TRBD2|TRBJ2-7|.
TGCAGCGTCCGACTAGCGAGGAGGTACGAGCAGTACTTC
CSVRLARRYEQYF
>TRBV28|.|TRBJ1-4|.
TGTGCCAGCAGTTTATCCGGACGGTTCAATGAAAAACTGTTTTTT
CASSLSGRFNEKLFF
>TRBV27|TRBD1|TRBJ1-2|.
TGTGCCAGCAGTCAGGGACAGGGGTACTATGGCTACACCTTC
CASSQGQGYYGYTF
>TRBV6-2/TRBV6-3|TRBD1|TRBJ2-3|once
TGTGCCAGCAGTTTTCCTGGACAGGGGTCAAGCACAGATACGCAGTATTTT
CASSFPGQGSSTDTQYF